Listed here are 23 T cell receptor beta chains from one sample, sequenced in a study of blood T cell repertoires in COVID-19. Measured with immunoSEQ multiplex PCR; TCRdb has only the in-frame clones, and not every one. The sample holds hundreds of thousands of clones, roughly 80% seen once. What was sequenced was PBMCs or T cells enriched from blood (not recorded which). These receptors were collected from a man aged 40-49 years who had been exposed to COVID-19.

CDR3 nucleotide sequence: TGCGCCAGCAGCGACGGACAGCTTAATGAAAAACTGTTTTTT. It yields the protein CASSDGQLNEKLFF. The chain employs TRBV5-1 and TRBJ1-4; tentative D call: TRBD1 (6 bases). Germline assignment: CDR1 SGHRS and CDR2 YFSETQ. Trimming left V 4 bases short and J 4 bases short, with 11 bases between. The CDR3 length is 14 residues.

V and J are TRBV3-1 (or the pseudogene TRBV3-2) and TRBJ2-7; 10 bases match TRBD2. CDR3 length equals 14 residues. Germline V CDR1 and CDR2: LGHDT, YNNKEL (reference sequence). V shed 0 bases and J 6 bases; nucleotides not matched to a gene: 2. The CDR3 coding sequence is TGTGCCAGCAGCCAAGATACTAGCGGGATCGAGCAGTACTTC. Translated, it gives CASSQDTSGIEQYF.

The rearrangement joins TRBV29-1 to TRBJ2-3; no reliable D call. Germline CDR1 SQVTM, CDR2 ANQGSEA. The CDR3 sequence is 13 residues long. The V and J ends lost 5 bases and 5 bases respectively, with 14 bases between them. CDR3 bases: TGCAGCGTTAGGCGGATTGTGGAAGATACGCAGTATTTT. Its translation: CSVRRIVEDTQYF.

The CDR3 loop reads CASSLLAGAGDTQYF. The CDR3 region has the DNA TGTGCCAGCTCACTACTAGCGGGAGCCGGAGATACGCAGTATTTT. The chain employs TRBV18 and TRBJ2-3; the match to TRBD2 covers 11 bases. The ends lost 4 bases at V and 5 bases at J; junction bases unmatched: 5. This CDR3 is 15 amino acids long. Germline lookup yields CDR1 KGHSH and CDR2 LQKENI.

For the CDR3, the DNA is TGTGCCAGCACCCCGTCCCCCTACGAGCAGTACTTC. Its translation: CASTPSPYEQYF. The chain combines TRBV5-5 with TRBJ2-7, with no clear D. CDR3 size: 12 residues. Germline lookup yields CDR1 SGHKS and CDR2 YYEKEE (reference sequence). V lost 6 bases and J 2 bases, leaving 9 bases between the germline ends.

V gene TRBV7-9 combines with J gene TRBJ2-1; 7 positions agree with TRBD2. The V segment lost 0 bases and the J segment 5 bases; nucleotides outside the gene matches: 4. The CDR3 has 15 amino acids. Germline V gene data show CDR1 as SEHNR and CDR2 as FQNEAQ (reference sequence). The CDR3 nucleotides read TGTGCCAGCAGCTTAGCTAGCGGGCGGGACAATGAGCAGTTCTTC. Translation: CASSLASGRDNEQFF.

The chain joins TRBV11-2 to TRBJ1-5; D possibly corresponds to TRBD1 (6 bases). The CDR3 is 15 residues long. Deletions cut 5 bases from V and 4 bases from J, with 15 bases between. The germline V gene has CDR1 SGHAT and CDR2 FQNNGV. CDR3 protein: CASSPGAVGNQPQHF. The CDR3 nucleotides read TGTGCCAGCAGCCCAGGGGCGGTGGGTAATCAGCCCCAGCATTTT.

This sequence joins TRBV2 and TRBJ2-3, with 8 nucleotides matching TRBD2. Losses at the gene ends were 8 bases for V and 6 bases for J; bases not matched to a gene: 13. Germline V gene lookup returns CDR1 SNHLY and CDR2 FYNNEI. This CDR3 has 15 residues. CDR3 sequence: CASYLGGRIADTQYF. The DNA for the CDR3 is TGTGCCAGCTACCTGGGCGGGAGGATTGCGGATACGCAGTATTTT.

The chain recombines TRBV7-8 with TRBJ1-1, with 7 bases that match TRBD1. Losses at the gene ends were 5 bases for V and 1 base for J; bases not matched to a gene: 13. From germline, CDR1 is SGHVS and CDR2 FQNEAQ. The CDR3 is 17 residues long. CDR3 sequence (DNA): TGTGCCAGCAGCCAGCCGATTACAGGGGATGGGAACACTGAAGCTTTCTTT. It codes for CASSQPITGDGNTEAFF.

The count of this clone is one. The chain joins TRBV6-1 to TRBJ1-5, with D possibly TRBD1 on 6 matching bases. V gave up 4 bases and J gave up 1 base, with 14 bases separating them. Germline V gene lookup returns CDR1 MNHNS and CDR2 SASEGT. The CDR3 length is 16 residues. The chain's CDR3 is CASSGGGTGSNQPQHF. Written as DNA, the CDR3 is TGTGCCAGCAGTGGAGGGGGAACTGGCAGCAATCAGCCCCAGCATTTT.

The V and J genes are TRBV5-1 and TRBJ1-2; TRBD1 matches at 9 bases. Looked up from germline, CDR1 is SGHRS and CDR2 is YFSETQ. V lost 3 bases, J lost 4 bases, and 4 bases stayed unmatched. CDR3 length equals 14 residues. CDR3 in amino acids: CASSSGTGSYGYTF. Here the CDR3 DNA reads TGCGCCAGCAGCTCCGGGACAGGGTCCTATGGCTACACCTTC.

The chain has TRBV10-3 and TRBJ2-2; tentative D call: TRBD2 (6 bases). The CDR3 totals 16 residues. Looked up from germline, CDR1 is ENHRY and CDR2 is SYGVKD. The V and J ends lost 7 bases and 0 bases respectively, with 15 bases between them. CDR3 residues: CAITPGGLSNTGELFF. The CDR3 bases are TGTGCCATCACCCCCGGAGGGCTGTCGAACACCGGGGAGCTGTTTTTT.

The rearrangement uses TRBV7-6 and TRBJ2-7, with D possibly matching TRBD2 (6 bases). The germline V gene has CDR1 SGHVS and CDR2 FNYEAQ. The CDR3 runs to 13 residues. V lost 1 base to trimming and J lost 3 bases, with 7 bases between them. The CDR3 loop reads CASSLGGDYEQYF. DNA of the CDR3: TGTGCCAGCAGCTTAGGGGGGGACTACGAGCAGTACTTC.

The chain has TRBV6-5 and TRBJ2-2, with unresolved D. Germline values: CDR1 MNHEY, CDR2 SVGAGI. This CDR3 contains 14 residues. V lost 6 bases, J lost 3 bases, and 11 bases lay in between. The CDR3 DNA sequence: TGTGCCAGCAGCGGTAGTAAACACACCGGGGAGCTGTTTTTT. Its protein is CASSGSKHTGELFF.

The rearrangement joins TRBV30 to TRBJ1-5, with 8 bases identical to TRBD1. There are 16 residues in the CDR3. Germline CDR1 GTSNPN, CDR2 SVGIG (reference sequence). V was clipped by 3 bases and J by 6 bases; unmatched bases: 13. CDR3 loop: CAWREQGARKIQPQHF. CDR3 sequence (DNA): TGTGCCTGGAGGGAGCAGGGGGCTAGGAAGATTCAGCCCCAGCATTTT.

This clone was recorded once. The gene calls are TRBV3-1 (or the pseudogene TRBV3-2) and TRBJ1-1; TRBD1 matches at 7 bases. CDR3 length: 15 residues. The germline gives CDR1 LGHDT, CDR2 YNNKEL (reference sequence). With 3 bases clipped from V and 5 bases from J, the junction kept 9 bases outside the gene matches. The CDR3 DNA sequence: TGTGCCAGCAGCCAGTCACACAGGGGCGGTACTGAAGCTTTCTTT. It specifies CASSQSHRGGTEAFF.

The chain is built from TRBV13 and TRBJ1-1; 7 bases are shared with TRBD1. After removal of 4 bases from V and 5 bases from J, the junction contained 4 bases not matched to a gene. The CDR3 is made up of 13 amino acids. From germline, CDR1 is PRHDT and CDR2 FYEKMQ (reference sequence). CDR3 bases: TGTGCCAGCAGCTCGGACAGGAGGACTGAAGCTTTCTTT. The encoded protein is CASSSDRRTEAFF.

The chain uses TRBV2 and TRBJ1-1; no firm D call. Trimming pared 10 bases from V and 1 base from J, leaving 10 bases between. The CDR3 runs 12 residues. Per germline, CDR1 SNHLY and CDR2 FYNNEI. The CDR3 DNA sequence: TGTGCCATCGGGAGCCAGAACACTGAAGCTTTCTTT. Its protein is CAIGSQNTEAFF.

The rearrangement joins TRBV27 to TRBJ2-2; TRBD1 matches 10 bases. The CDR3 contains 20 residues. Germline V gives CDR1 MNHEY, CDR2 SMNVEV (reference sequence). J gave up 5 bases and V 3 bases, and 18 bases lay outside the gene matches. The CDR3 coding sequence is TGTGCCAGCAGTTTTCCAAGAAACCGGGGGGGACAGGGGACAACCGGGGAGCTGTTTTTT. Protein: CASSFPRNRGGQGTTGELFF.

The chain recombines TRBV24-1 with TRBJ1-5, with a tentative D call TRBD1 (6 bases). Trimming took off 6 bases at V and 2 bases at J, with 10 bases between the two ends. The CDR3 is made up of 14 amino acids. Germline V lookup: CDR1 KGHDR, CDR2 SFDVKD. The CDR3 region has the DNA TGTGCCACCAGTAACAGGGACGGCAATCAGCCCCAGCATTTT. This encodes CATSNRDGNQPQHF.

The CDR3 loop is CASSYMTGTDTQYF. The CDR3, as DNA: TGTGCCAGCAGCTACATGACAGGCACAGATACGCAGTATTTT. This rearrangement joins TRBV6-5 to TRBJ2-3; tentative D call: TRBD1 (5 bases). CDR3 length: 14 residues. Trimming took 6 bases from V and 1 from J, leaving 11 bases between them. Germline values: CDR1 MNHEY, CDR2 SVGAGI.

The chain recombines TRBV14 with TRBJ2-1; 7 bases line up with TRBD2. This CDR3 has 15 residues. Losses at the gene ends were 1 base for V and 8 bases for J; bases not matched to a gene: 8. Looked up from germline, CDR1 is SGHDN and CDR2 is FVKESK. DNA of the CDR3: TGTGCCAGCAGCCAAGTAAGAGGACTAGGCCATGAGCAGTTCTTC. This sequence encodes CASSQVRGLGHEQFF.

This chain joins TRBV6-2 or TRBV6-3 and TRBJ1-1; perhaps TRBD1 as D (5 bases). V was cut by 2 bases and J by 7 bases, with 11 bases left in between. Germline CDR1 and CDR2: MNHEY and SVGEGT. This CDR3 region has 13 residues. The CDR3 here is CASSYKMGGEAFF. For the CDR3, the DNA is TGTGCCAGCAGTTACAAAATGGGGGGTGAAGCTTTCTTT.